The 15 T cell receptor beta chains presented below share a single source sample, sequenced in a study of cytomegalovirus exposure and HLA in healthy donors. PCR involved 60 Vbeta and 13 Jbeta primers. Profiling relied on immunoSEQ multiplex PCR, and the TCRdb table lists in-frame clones only, not all of them. The top ten clones hold around 3% of a sample with roughly 150,000 clones, 64% of them seen once. Specimen: PBMCs. These receptors came from a woman in her 30s in good health and CMV-seropositive.

The sample holds a few counts of this clone. J is TRBJ2-7 and V is TRBV9, with 9 positions matching TRBD1. The germline V gene encodes CDR1 SGDLS and CDR2 YYNGEE. V gave up 4 bases and J gave up 1 base; unmatched junction bases: 6. The CDR3 is made up of 15 amino acids. CDR3: CASSSGQGWSYEQYF. For the CDR3, the DNA is TGTGCCAGCAGCTCGGGACAGGGTTGGTCCTACGAGCAGTACTTC.

Note on this clone: The junction departs from the called germline gene at one end, perhaps through a read error. The rearrangement uses TRBV27 and TRBJ1-2; D gene uncertain. From germline, CDR1 is MNHEY and CDR2 SMNVEV (reference sequence). The CDR3 is 13 residues long. CDR3 in amino acids: CASSPARNYGCTF. The CDR3 coding sequence is TGTGCCAGCAGTCCCGCTAGAAACTATGGCTGCACCTTC.

This clone was seen a handful of times. The V gene is TRBV4-2, the J gene TRBJ2-7; TRBD1 aligns across 9 bases. From germline, CDR1 is LGHNA and CDR2 YNFKEQ. The CDR3 runs to 15 residues. J gave up 2 bases and V 4 bases, and 6 bases lay outside the gene matches. In nucleotides, the CDR3 is TGTGCCAGCAGCCGAACAGGGGGCGCCCCCTACGAGCAGTACTTC. Translated, it gives CASSRTGGAPYEQYF.

This clone was seen only a few times. This sequence joins TRBV10-3 and TRBJ1-4, with a tentative D call TRBD1 (5 bases). V lost 0 bases, J lost 13 bases, and 9 bases lay in between. The CDR3 is made up of 12 amino acids. CDR1 is ENHRY, CDR2 SYGVKD, per germline. The CDR3 spells CAISESTGLLFF. In DNA form, the CDR3 reads TGTGCCATCAGTGAGTCTACAGGCCTACTGTTTTTT.

This clone was detected only a few times. The chain is built from TRBV28 and TRBJ2-5, with no clear D. V shed 3 bases and J shed 8 bases, with 10 bases lying between them. CDR1 and CDR2 (germline): MDHEN, SYDVKM. CDR3 length equals 12 residues. CDR3 DNA: TGTGCCAGCAGTTTTGTGCGTTCTACCCAGTACTTC. It codes for CASSFVRSTQYF.

V usage is TRBV6-5 and J usage is TRBJ1-5, with D perhaps TRBD1 (5 bases). V lost 4 bases to trimming and J lost 3 bases, with 13 bases between them. CDR1 MNHEY and CDR2 SVGAGI come from the germline V gene. CDR3 length equals 15 residues. CDR3 protein: CASSSALGVNQPQHF. DNA of the CDR3: TGTGCCAGCAGTTCCGCGTTAGGGGTCAATCAGCCCCAGCATTTT.

The gene calls are TRBV6-5 and TRBJ1-1, with 9 positions matching TRBD1. Germline CDR1 and CDR2: MNHEY and SVGAGI. Unmatched junction bases numbered 9, after V lost 6 bases and J lost 7 bases. The CDR3 covers 14 residues. CDR3 amino acids: CASRLQGAAFEAFF. In DNA, the CDR3 is TGTGCCAGCAGATTACAGGGGGCGGCCTTTGAAGCTTTCTTT.

V usage is TRBV5-8 and J usage is TRBJ1-2; D ambiguous. CDR1 and CDR2 from the germline V gene are SGHTS and YDEGEE. There are 15 residues in the CDR3. Trimming left V 4 bases short and J 0 bases short, with 13 bases between. CDR3 in DNA: TGTGCCAGCAGCCTTGGCCCCTCCGCTAACTATGGCTACACCTTC. Its protein product is CASSLGPSANYGYTF.

The chain combines TRBV11-1 with TRBJ2-7, with D possibly TRBD2 on 6 matching bases. The CDR3 covers 15 residues. The V end lost 4 bases, the J end lost 0 bases, and 13 bases lay between the germline ends. The germline V gene has CDR1 SGHAT and CDR2 FQDESV (reference sequence). The CDR3 coding sequence is TGTGCCAGCAGCTCCGGGACTTTTATCTCCTACGAGCAGTACTTC. Protein sequence: CASSSGTFISYEQYF.

This clone was seen a few times. The V and J genes are TRBV30 and TRBJ2-7, with a weak D call TRBD1 (5 bases). V lost 0 bases and J 6 bases, leaving 12 bases between the germline ends. This CDR3 spans 13 amino acids. Germline V CDR1 and CDR2: GTSNPN, SVGIG (reference sequence). CDR3 DNA sequence: TGTGCCTGGAGTGTTACAGGTTACTCCGAGCAGTACTTC. This codes for CAWSVTGYSEQYF.

V gene TRBV30 combines with J gene TRBJ2-7, with D maybe TRBD2 (5 bases). Trimming removed 2 bases from V and 5 bases from J, with 7 bases in between. This CDR3 contains 11 residues. Germline V gives CDR1 GTSNPN, CDR2 SVGIG (reference sequence). This CDR3 reads CAWSPGDEQYF. The CDR3 coding sequence is TGTGCCTGGAGTCCCGGGGACGAGCAGTACTTC.

This clone was found once. The chain uses TRBV11-3 and TRBJ2-1; D remains ambiguous. This CDR3 comprises 14 residues. V was shortened by 0 bases and J by 7 bases, with 10 bases between the two germline ends. CDR1 SGHNT and CDR2 YENEEA come from the germline V gene. The CDR3 coding sequence is TGTGCCAGCAGCTTAGATCTGACAAGAAATGAGCAGTTCTTC. Translating gives CASSLDLTRNEQFF.

The gene calls are TRBV27 and TRBJ1-4; D is uncertain. The CDR3 sequence is 17 residues long. V lost 0 bases and J 1 base, leaving 12 bases between the germline ends. Per the germline V gene, CDR1 is MNHEY and CDR2 is SMNVEV (reference sequence). The CDR3 coding sequence is TGTGCCAGCAGTTTATCGGGAGGGCACCTAACTAATGAAAAACTGTTTTTT. Its translation is CASSLSGGHLTNEKLFF.

The chain recombines TRBV2 with TRBJ1-4, with D uncertain. The CDR3 is made up of 12 amino acids. Trimming shortened V by 3 bases and J by 12 bases, and 11 bases separated the two germline ends. CDR1 is SNHLY, CDR2 FYNNEI, per germline. The CDR3 sequence is CASSEIFSELFF. In nucleotides, the CDR3 is TGTGCCAGCAGTGAGATCTTCAGCGAACTGTTTTTT.

This rearrangement joins TRBV5-6 to TRBJ1-1; the D is unclear. V shed 0 bases and J shed 7 bases, with 7 bases lying between them. CDR1 is SGHDT, CDR2 YYEEEE, per germline. The CDR3 consists of 12 residues. The CDR3 here is CASSLAGNEAFF. CDR3 sequence (DNA): TGTGCCAGCAGCTTGGCAGGAAATGAAGCTTTCTTT.